These T cell receptor beta chains were read from a single sample in a study of cytomegalovirus exposure and HLA in healthy donors. Sequenced by immunoSEQ multiplex PCR; TCRdb stores in-frame clones only, minus some. The table shows 150,000 to 200,000 clones, with around four fifths occurring only once. Sequenced: PBMCs. The source of these receptors is a girl aged 2 to 10 in good health and CMV-seropositive. CDR3s include the opening cysteine and the closing phenylalanine or tryptophan. A D gene is named only where the DNA matches it firmly. The size entry is marked missing in some rows and otherwise reads once, few, many or a size class.

D gene: .
J gene: TRBJ1-4
CDR3 length: 17
V gene: TRBV28
clone size: .
CDR3 DNA: TGTGCCAGCAGTTTAAGTCAAAGGGGCGTTACTAATGAAAAACTGTTTTTT
CDR3 protein: CASSLSQRGVTNEKLFF

D gene: TRBD1
J gene: TRBJ1-1
CDR3 length: 15
V gene: TRBV15
clone size: .
CDR3 DNA: TGTGCCACCAGCAGAGGCGGACAGGGCCCCACTGAAGCTTTCTTT
CDR3 protein: CATSRGGQGPTEAFF

D gene: .
J gene: TRBJ2-2
CDR3 length: 15
V gene: TRBV25-1
clone size: .
CDR3 DNA: TGTGCCAGCAGTGAACCCAGAAACAACACCGGGGAGCTGTTTTTT
CDR3 protein: CASSEPRNNTGELFF

D gene: .
J gene: TRBJ1-5
CDR3 length: 13
V gene: TRBV27
clone size: .
CDR3 DNA: TGTGCCATCATGGACAGACCCAATCAGCCCCAGCATTTT
CDR3 protein: CAIMDRPNQPQHF

D gene: .
J gene: TRBJ2-1
CDR3 length: 13
V gene: TRBV9
clone size: once
CDR3 DNA: TGTGCCAGCAGCGTAGCGTCCTTGAATGAGCAGTTCTTC
CDR3 protein: CASSVASLNEQFF

D gene: TRBD1
J gene: TRBJ1-4
CDR3 length: 15
V gene: TRBV2
clone size: .
CDR3 DNA: TGTGCCAGCAGAAGGGACAGGGCGGGTGGTGAAAAACTGTTTTTT
CDR3 protein: CASRRDRAGGEKLFF

D gene: .
J gene: TRBJ1-5
CDR3 length: 13
V gene: TRBV15
clone size: few
CDR3 DNA: TGTGCCACCAGCAGAGAAGGGGGTCAGCCCCAGCATTTT
CDR3 protein: CATSREGGQPQHF

D gene: .
J gene: TRBJ2-3
CDR3 length: 14
V gene: TRBV7-2
clone size: .
CDR3 DNA: TGTGCCAGCAGCCAAGCATTTAGCACAGATACGCAGTATTTT
CDR3 protein: CASSQAFSTDTQYF

D gene: TRBD2
J gene: TRBJ2-1
CDR3 length: 14
V gene: TRBV5-4
clone size: .
CDR3 DNA: TGTGCCAGCAGCCGCAGCGGGAGGTTCGATGAGCAGTTCTTC
CDR3 protein: CASSRSGRFDEQFF

D gene: .
J gene: TRBJ1-2
CDR3 length: 16
V gene: TRBV13
clone size: .
CDR3 DNA: TGTGCCAGCAGCTTAGGCGGAGGAAAAGGGAGGAGCGGCTACACCTTC
CDR3 protein: CASSLGGGKGRSGYTF

D gene: TRBD1
J gene: TRBJ1-4
CDR3 length: 15
V gene: TRBV27
clone size: .
CDR3 DNA: TGTGCCAGCAGTTCTGGGGGGACAGGGCGTGAAAAACTGTTTTTT
CDR3 protein: CASSSGGTGREKLFF

D gene: .
J gene: TRBJ1-3
CDR3 length: 14
V gene: TRBV4-1
clone size: .
CDR3 DNA: TGCGCCAGCAGCCAAGAGTGGGGCCCAAACACCATATATTTT
CDR3 protein: CASSQEWGPNTIYF

D gene: .
J gene: TRBJ2-7
CDR3 length: 13
V gene: TRBV28
clone size: .
CDR3 DNA: TGTGCCAGCAAGGGCAGGGGCTCGTACGAGCAGTACTTC
CDR3 protein: CASKGRGSYEQYF

D gene: TRBD1
J gene: TRBJ1-2
CDR3 length: 13
V gene: TRBV30
clone size: .
CDR3 DNA: TGTGCCTGGAGGTCGCCAGGGGGGTATGGCTACACCTTC
CDR3 protein: CAWRSPGGYGYTF

D gene: .
J gene: TRBJ2-7
CDR3 length: 14
V gene: TRBV15
clone size: .
CDR3 DNA: TGTGCCACCAGCAGAGGAGGGAGTCTATACGAGCAGTACTTC
CDR3 protein: CATSRGGSLYEQYF

D gene: .
J gene: TRBJ1-1
CDR3 length: 15
V gene: TRBV18
clone size: .
CDR3 DNA: TGTGCCAGCTCACGAAGGACAGATTTGAACACTGAAGCTTTCTTT
CDR3 protein: CASSRRTDLNTEAFF

D gene: TRBD1
J gene: TRBJ1-2
CDR3 length: 15
V gene: TRBV27
clone size: .
CDR3 DNA: TGTGCCAGCAGTTCCCTTCTTAGAGGGGGCATCGGCTACACCTTC
CDR3 protein: CASSSLLRGGIGYTF

D gene: TRBD2
J gene: TRBJ2-1
CDR3 length: 19
V gene: TRBV5-4
clone size: .
CDR3 DNA: TGTGCCAGCAGCTTTGGGGGACTAGCGGGAGCCCCCTCCTACAATGAGCAGTTCTTC
CDR3 protein: CASSFGGLAGAPSYNEQFF

D gene: TRBD2
J gene: TRBJ2-1
CDR3 length: 17
V gene: TRBV11-2
clone size: few
CDR3 DNA: TGTGCCAGCAGCTTAAGGCCTAGCGGGCGAGCCTACAATGAGCAGTTCTTC
CDR3 protein: CASSLRPSGRAYNEQFF

D gene: .
J gene: TRBJ2-7
CDR3 length: 14
V gene: TRBV6-7
clone size: .
CDR3 DNA: TGTGCCAGCAGTTACTTGCGAGGGACCTACGAGCAGTACTTC
CDR3 protein: CASSYLRGTYEQYF

D gene: TRBD1
J gene: TRBJ1-4
CDR3 length: 15
V gene: TRBV2
clone size: once
CDR3 DNA: TGTGCCAGCCGGGCTATCCAGGGGGTAGGCGAAAAACTGTTTTTT
CDR3 protein: CASRAIQGVGEKLFF

D gene: .
J gene: TRBJ2-5
CDR3 length: 12
V gene: TRBV28
clone size: .
CDR3 DNA: TGTGCCAGCAGTTCGGGAAGGTCGAGCCAGTACTTC
CDR3 protein: CASSSGRSSQYF

D gene: TRBD1
J gene: TRBJ2-7
CDR3 length: 16
V gene: TRBV6-1
clone size: few
CDR3 DNA: TGTGCCAGCAGTGAGTCGATTGGGGACAGGTCTACGGAGCAGTACTTC
CDR3 protein: CASSESIGDRSTEQYF

D gene: .
J gene: TRBJ2-7
CDR3 length: 11
V gene: TRBV29-1
clone size: .
CDR3 DNA: TGCAGCGTGAGGGGGTACTACGAGCAGTACTTC
CDR3 protein: CSVRGYYEQYF

D gene: TRBD2
J gene: TRBJ2-3
CDR3 length: 15
V gene: TRBV30
clone size: .
CDR3 DNA: TGTGCCTGGAACCTAGCGGGAACTAGCACAGATACGCAGTATTTT
CDR3 protein: CAWNLAGTSTDTQYF

D gene: TRBD2
J gene: TRBJ2-1
CDR3 length: 14
V gene: TRBV2
clone size: .
CDR3 DNA: TGTGCCAGCACACTAGCGGGAGGCTTTGGTGAGCAGTTCTTC
CDR3 protein: CASTLAGGFGEQFF

D gene: .
J gene: TRBJ1-2
CDR3 length: 15
V gene: TRBV14
clone size: .
CDR3 DNA: TGTGCCAGCAGCCGCCAATTTGTCACTGACTATGGCTACACCTTC
CDR3 protein: CASSRQFVTDYGYTF

D gene: TRBD1
J gene: TRBJ2-7
CDR3 length: 16
V gene: TRBV27
clone size: .
CDR3 DNA: TGTGCCAGCAGTTTTCATCCAGGGACAGGCGGGGTCGAGCAGTACTTC
CDR3 protein: CASSFHPGTGGVEQYF

D gene: TRBD2
J gene: TRBJ2-7
CDR3 length: 13
V gene: TRBV30
clone size: .
CDR3 DNA: TGTGCCTGGGGTCGGGACTACTCCTACGAGCAGTACTTC
CDR3 protein: CAWGRDYSYEQYF

D gene: .
J gene: TRBJ2-3
CDR3 length: 16
V gene: TRBV4-2
clone size: .
CDR3 DNA: TGTGCCAGCAGCCAAGATTGGCAGGATAGCACAGATACGCAGTATTTT
CDR3 protein: CASSQDWQDSTDTQYF

D gene: .
J gene: TRBJ2-3
CDR3 length: 19
V gene: TRBV28
clone size: .
CDR3 DNA: TGTGCCAGCAGTCCGCCGGGACTTATATTGGCTGTCCCCACATATACGCAGTATTTT
CDR3 protein: CASSPPGLILAVPTYTQYF

D gene: .
J gene: TRBJ1-1
CDR3 length: 13
V gene: TRBV21-1
clone size: .
CDR3 DNA: TGTGCCAGCAGCATCCAGGGGGGAACTGAAGCTTTCTTT
CDR3 protein: CASSIQGGTEAFF

D gene: TRBD2
J gene: TRBJ2-7
CDR3 length: 13
V gene: TRBV6-5
clone size: few
CDR3 DNA: TGTGCCAGGGGGCTAGCGGAGGGCTACGAGCAGTACTTC
CDR3 protein: CARGLAEGYEQYF

D gene: .
J gene: TRBJ2-2
CDR3 length: 14
V gene: TRBV6-4
clone size: .
CDR3 DNA: TGTGCCAGCAGTGACTCTGGCCCCACCGGGGAGCTGTTTTTT
CDR3 protein: CASSDSGPTGELFF

D gene: TRBD1
J gene: TRBJ2-7
CDR3 length: 17
V gene: TRBV13
clone size: .
CDR3 DNA: TGTGCCAGCAGCTTAGTAGCGACAGGGAAATCCTCCTACGAGCAGTACTTC
CDR3 protein: CASSLVATGKSSYEQYF

D gene: .
J gene: TRBJ2-5
CDR3 length: 16
V gene: TRBV21-1
clone size: .
CDR3 DNA: TGTGCCAGCTGTACCGGGACTTACCTGAGGCGGGAGACCCAGTACTTC
CDR3 protein: CASCTGTYLRRETQYF

D gene: .
J gene: TRBJ1-2
CDR3 length: 16
V gene: TRBV29-1
clone size: .
CDR3 DNA: TGCAGCGCTATCGACAGGAATGGGGAATCCAACTATGGCTACACCTTC
CDR3 protein: CSAIDRNGESNYGYTF

D gene: .
J gene: TRBJ2-1
CDR3 length: 15
V gene: TRBV29-1
clone size: .
CDR3 DNA: TGCAGCGTTGTTTCTAACCCTGACTCCTACAATGAGCAGTTCTTC
CDR3 protein: CSVVSNPDSYNEQFF

D gene: TRBD1
J gene: TRBJ1-1
CDR3 length: 12
V gene: TRBV28
clone size: .
CDR3 DNA: TGTGCCAGCAGTCGGACAGGCCCTGAAGCTTTCTTT
CDR3 protein: CASSRTGPEAFF

D gene: .
J gene: TRBJ2-5
CDR3 length: 16
V gene: TRBV27
clone size: .
CDR3 DNA: TGTGCCAGCAGTCCCGTCCAGGGCGAGAGTCGGGAGACCCAGTACTTC
CDR3 protein: CASSPVQGESRETQYF

D gene: TRBD2
J gene: TRBJ2-5
CDR3 length: 15
V gene: TRBV5-4
clone size: once
CDR3 DNA: TGTGCCAGCAGCCGGACTAGCGGGAGCCGGGAGACCCAGTACTTC
CDR3 protein: CASSRTSGSRETQYF

D gene: .
J gene: TRBJ2-5
CDR3 length: 14
V gene: TRBV11-2
clone size: .
CDR3 DNA: TGTGCCAGCAGCCCGGCAGGTACTCAAGAGACCCAGTACTTC
CDR3 protein: CASSPAGTQETQYF

D gene: .
J gene: TRBJ1-1
CDR3 length: 14
V gene: TRBV27
clone size: .
CDR3 DNA: TGTGCCAGCAGTCCAGACACATTCCGGACTGAAGCTTTCTTT
CDR3 protein: CASSPDTFRTEAFF

D gene: .
J gene: TRBJ1-2
CDR3 length: 16
V gene: TRBV4-1
clone size: once
CDR3 DNA: TGCGCCAGCAGCCACGAACCATACGGAGGCGCTCGGGGCTACACCTTC
CDR3 protein: CASSHEPYGGARGYTF

D gene: TRBD1
J gene: TRBJ2-6
CDR3 length: 17
V gene: TRBV6-4
clone size: few
CDR3 DNA: TGTGCCAGCAGTGCCCCGGACAGGGTCTCTGGGGCCAACGTCCTGACTTTC
CDR3 protein: CASSAPDRVSGANVLTF

D gene: TRBD1
J gene: TRBJ1-1
CDR3 length: 14
V gene: TRBV5-1
clone size: .
CDR3 DNA: TGCGCCAGCAGCTACCGACAGGGGTCTTCGGCAGCTTTCTTT
CDR3 protein: CASSYRQGSSAAFF

D gene: TRBD2
J gene: TRBJ2-1
CDR3 length: 14
V gene: TRBV30
clone size: .
CDR3 DNA: TGTGCCTGGGCGGGACTAGCGGGAGTGGTTGAGCAGTTCTTC
CDR3 protein: CAWAGLAGVVEQFF

D gene: TRBD2
J gene: TRBJ2-7
CDR3 length: 15
V gene: TRBV5-4
clone size: few
CDR3 DNA: TGTGCCAGCAGCTCGGGACTAGCGGGAGCTTACGAGCAGTACTTC
CDR3 protein: CASSSGLAGAYEQYF

D gene: .
J gene: TRBJ2-1
CDR3 length: 15
V gene: TRBV19
clone size: .
CDR3 DNA: TGTGCCAGTAGTACCGAGCGGGCTATATACAATGAGCAGTTCTTC
CDR3 protein: CASSTERAIYNEQFF

D gene: TRBD1
J gene: TRBJ2-7
CDR3 length: 13
V gene: TRBV15
clone size: .
CDR3 DNA: TGTGCCACCAGCAGGGATCGGGACAGCGAGCAGTACTTC
CDR3 protein: CATSRDRDSEQYF

D gene: TRBD2
J gene: TRBJ2-5
CDR3 length: 14
V gene: TRBV5-1
clone size: .
CDR3 DNA: TGCGCCAGCAGCCACGGACTAGCGGAAGAGACCCAGTACTTC
CDR3 protein: CASSHGLAEETQYF

D gene: .
J gene: TRBJ2-7
CDR3 length: 13
V gene: TRBV7-9
clone size: .
CDR3 DNA: TGTGCCAGCACCCGTAGCCCGTCTAAAGAGCAGTACTTC
CDR3 protein: CASTRSPSKEQYF

D gene: TRBD2
J gene: TRBJ2-3
CDR3 length: 19
V gene: TRBV5-3
clone size: .
CDR3 DNA: TGTGCCAGAAGACGTGCTAGCGGGAGGCCCATAGGGATGACAGATACGCAGTATTTT
CDR3 protein: CARRRASGRPIGMTDTQYF

D gene: .
J gene: TRBJ2-7
CDR3 length: 17
V gene: TRBV5-1
clone size: once
CDR3 DNA: TGCGCCAGCAGCTTAGTCCCTGCGGGGCAGGCAGACTACGAGCAGTACTTC
CDR3 protein: CASSLVPAGQADYEQYF

D gene: .
J gene: TRBJ2-1
CDR3 length: 16
V gene: TRBV5-4
clone size: .
CDR3 DNA: TGTGCCAGCAGCCGCTCTGGGAGAGGATCCTACAATGAGCAGTTCTTC
CDR3 protein: CASSRSGRGSYNEQFF

D gene: .
J gene: TRBJ1-1
CDR3 length: 14
V gene: TRBV7-2
clone size: .
CDR3 DNA: TGTGCCAGCAGCATATCAGGACAGAACACTGAAGCTTTCTTT
CDR3 protein: CASSISGQNTEAFF